The rows below give T cell receptor beta chains drawn from one sample of a study of shared clonotypes between healthy human individuals. Some clones are missing from TCRdb's copy, which holds only in-frame ones; the method was immunoSEQ multiplex PCR. The sample gives around 2,000,000 clones, 93% of which show up once; roughly 1.8% is in the top ten. The specimen was naive CD8+ T cells from PBMCs. The receptor source for this set is a young man in good health. Some clones in this sample may be carry-over from other donors' samples. Each CDR3 is given without its conserved first and last residue. A D gene is named only where the DNA matches it firmly. Size is omitted from some rows. Given values are once, few, many or a class for expanded clones.

clone_size: -; v_call: TRBV7-9; j_call: TRBJ2-2; d_call: TRBD2; cdr3_aa: ASSLAGSGSTGELF
clone_size: -; v_call: TRBV25-1; j_call: TRBJ2-5; d_call: -; cdr3_aa: ASSSYGTQY
clone_size: -; v_call: TRBV5-1; j_call: TRBJ2-2; d_call: -; cdr3_aa: ASRFRTNTGELF
clone_size: -; v_call: TRBV4-2; j_call: TRBJ2-7; d_call: TRBD2; cdr3_aa: ASSQKVSGRAHEQY
clone_size: -; v_call: TRBV9; j_call: TRBJ1-2; d_call: -; cdr3_aa: ASSVGRDGYGYT
clone_size: -; v_call: TRBV5-4; j_call: TRBJ1-4; d_call: -; cdr3_aa: ASSSSPLNEKLF
clone_size: once; v_call: TRBV7-9; j_call: TRBJ1-1; d_call: -; cdr3_aa: ASSPAWGPAF
clone_size: few; v_call: TRBV2; j_call: TRBJ1-2; d_call: -; cdr3_aa: ASSEWVHDYGYT
clone_size: -; v_call: TRBV19; j_call: TRBJ1-5; d_call: -; cdr3_aa: ASSIGSSGQPQH
clone_size: -; v_call: TRBV19; j_call: TRBJ2-5; d_call: -; cdr3_aa: ASSIRVLETQY
clone_size: -; v_call: TRBV4-3; j_call: TRBJ1-2; d_call: -; cdr3_aa: ASSQDRRTDGGHGYT
clone_size: -; v_call: TRBV18; j_call: TRBJ2-7; d_call: TRBD1; cdr3_aa: ASSPTGGVSYEQY
clone_size: -; v_call: TRBV10-3; j_call: TRBJ2-7; d_call: -; cdr3_aa: AISELASAYEQY
clone_size: -; v_call: TRBV11-2; j_call: TRBJ2-7; d_call: -; cdr3_aa: ASSRDLGSEQY
clone_size: -; v_call: TRBV7-9; j_call: TRBJ2-1; d_call: -; cdr3_aa: ASGPQAGSSYNEQF
clone_size: -; v_call: TRBV29-1; j_call: TRBJ1-2; d_call: -; cdr3_aa: SVDVAYQRNYGYT
clone_size: -; v_call: TRBV10-2; j_call: TRBJ2-1; d_call: -; cdr3_aa: ASSESTLVDYYNEQF
clone_size: once; v_call: TRBV9; j_call: TRBJ2-4; d_call: -; cdr3_aa: ASSVGVGVGNIQY
clone_size: -; v_call: TRBV30; j_call: TRBJ1-2; d_call: -; cdr3_aa: AWSTTREAAFYGYT
clone_size: -; v_call: TRBV10-3; j_call: TRBJ1-2; d_call: TRBD1; cdr3_aa: AISESTGARTYGYT
clone_size: once; v_call: TRBV20-1; j_call: TRBJ2-7; d_call: -; cdr3_aa: SARRPGEQY
clone_size: -; v_call: TRBV7-2; j_call: TRBJ2-7; d_call: -; cdr3_aa: ASTYVGGSDQY
clone_size: -; v_call: TRBV9; j_call: TRBJ1-1; d_call: -; cdr3_aa: ASSPFGGNTEAF
clone_size: -; v_call: TRBV19; j_call: TRBJ1-5; d_call: TRBD1; cdr3_aa: ATTLGQGRWSNQPQH
clone_size: -; v_call: TRBV11-3; j_call: TRBJ2-5; d_call: -; cdr3_aa: ASSPGLQETQY
clone_size: -; v_call: TRBV7-2; j_call: TRBJ2-7; d_call: -; cdr3_aa: ASSLEVQRSSYEQY
clone_size: -; v_call: TRBV2; j_call: TRBJ1-3; d_call: -; cdr3_aa: ASSDQGFSGNTIY
clone_size: -; v_call: TRBV2; j_call: TRBJ2-1; d_call: -; cdr3_aa: ASSETADSYNEQF
clone_size: -; v_call: TRBV27; j_call: TRBJ1-1; d_call: -; cdr3_aa: ASSSQGYDEAF
clone_size: -; v_call: TRBV4-3; j_call: TRBJ2-1; d_call: TRBD2; cdr3_aa: ASSQDTASGPYNEQF
clone_size: -; v_call: TRBV9; j_call: TRBJ2-3; d_call: -; cdr3_aa: ASSVSSQGTRTDTQY
clone_size: -; v_call: TRBV9; j_call: TRBJ2-1; d_call: -; cdr3_aa: ASSHRDRGLAIYNEQF
clone_size: -; v_call: TRBV19; j_call: TRBJ2-2; d_call: -; cdr3_aa: ASSWDGLQGNTGELF
clone_size: -; v_call: TRBV30; j_call: TRBJ2-1; d_call: TRBD2; cdr3_aa: AWSVWGLAGGPSDNEQF
clone_size: -; v_call: TRBV28; j_call: TRBJ2-7; d_call: -; cdr3_aa: ASSLLTGGGYEQY
clone_size: -; v_call: TRBV29-1; j_call: TRBJ2-7; d_call: -; cdr3_aa: SVEDRDKTYEQY
clone_size: -; v_call: TRBV2; j_call: TRBJ2-7; d_call: -; cdr3_aa: ASSGPGGTGAYEQY
clone_size: -; v_call: TRBV2; j_call: TRBJ2-3; d_call: TRBD1; cdr3_aa: ASSESLGTGDRDTQY
clone_size: -; v_call: TRBV5-1; j_call: TRBJ2-1; d_call: TRBD2; cdr3_aa: ASSSPAGGIEQF
clone_size: -; v_call: TRBV6-1; j_call: TRBJ2-7; d_call: -; cdr3_aa: ASSESWSLGNEQY
clone_size: -; v_call: TRBV7-9; j_call: TRBJ2-1; d_call: -; cdr3_aa: ATGYNEQF
clone_size: -; v_call: TRBV7-2; j_call: TRBJ2-7; d_call: TRBD1; cdr3_aa: ASSFAGTGYEQY
clone_size: -; v_call: TRBV29-1; j_call: TRBJ2-1; d_call: -; cdr3_aa: SVDGTDNEQF
clone_size: -; v_call: TRBV28; j_call: TRBJ1-1; d_call: -; cdr3_aa: ASSFAGSLNTEAF
clone_size: -; v_call: TRBV6-5; j_call: TRBJ2-2; d_call: TRBD2; cdr3_aa: ASSLTSGGTGELF
clone_size: -; v_call: TRBV9; j_call: TRBJ2-4; d_call: TRBD1; cdr3_aa: ASSHSTGGRMEAKNIQY
clone_size: -; v_call: TRBV7-3; j_call: TRBJ2-3; d_call: -; cdr3_aa: ASSQDRTDTQY
clone_size: -; v_call: TRBV7-9; j_call: TRBJ2-1; d_call: TRBD1; cdr3_aa: ASSPTDRGLAYNEQF
clone_size: -; v_call: TRBV28; j_call: TRBJ1-4; d_call: -; cdr3_aa: ASRPTTNEKLF
clone_size: -; v_call: TRBV5-6; j_call: TRBJ1-1; d_call: -; cdr3_aa: ASSFGRVNTEAF